This is a list of T cell receptor beta chains from one sample in a study of technical replicates of blood from a handful of donors. Data came from immunoSEQ multiplex PCR; TCRdb stores just in-frame clones and leaves some out. The table lists 53,000 or so clones, around 93% of them singletons. Sequencing input: PBMCs. The source of these receptors is a human donor in good health. Some clones in this sample may be carry-over from other donors' samples. Both conserved end residues are part of each CDR3. The order of the fields is clone size, J gene, D gene, V gene, CDR3 DNA, CDR3 protein. D genes are given only for firm matches. Rows may omit the clone size; those that give it use once, few, many or a size class.

clone_size: -; j_call: TRBJ1-6; d_call: -; v_call: TRBV7-2; cdr3_nt: TGTGCCAGCAGCTTATCCGCAGGGATTAATTCACCCCTCCACTTT; cdr3_aa: CASSLSAGINSPLHF
clone_size: -; j_call: TRBJ1-4; d_call: -; v_call: TRBV18; cdr3_nt: TGTGCCAGCTCACCACCGGGCCGGGGGAATGAAAAACTGTTTTTT; cdr3_aa: CASSPPGRGNEKLFF
clone_size: -; j_call: TRBJ2-7; d_call: -; v_call: TRBV10-3; cdr3_nt: TGTGCCATCAAGCGGTACGAGCAGTACTTC; cdr3_aa: CAIKRYEQYF
clone_size: -; j_call: TRBJ2-3; d_call: -; v_call: TRBV23-1; cdr3_nt: TGCGCCAGCAGTCAAATCGGGGAAGATACGCAGTATTTT; cdr3_aa: CASSQIGEDTQYF
clone_size: -; j_call: TRBJ2-3; d_call: -; v_call: TRBV5-6; cdr3_nt: TGTGCCAGCAGCTCGGAGCTGGATACGCAGTATTTT; cdr3_aa: CASSSELDTQYF
clone_size: -; j_call: TRBJ1-2; d_call: -; v_call: TRBV5-6; cdr3_nt: TGTGCCAGCAGCGGGGAGCTGGGGGCGCGGTATGGCTACACCTTC; cdr3_aa: CASSGELGARYGYTF
clone_size: -; j_call: TRBJ2-2; d_call: TRBD2; v_call: TRBV6-6; cdr3_nt: TGTGCCAGCAGTCCTTACCAGACTAGCGGTACCGGGGAGCTGTTTTTT; cdr3_aa: CASSPYQTSGTGELFF
clone_size: few; j_call: TRBJ1-6; d_call: TRBD1; v_call: TRBV18; cdr3_nt: TGTGCCAGCTCCCCCGGACAGGGACGGCATTCACCCCTCCACTTT; cdr3_aa: CASSPGQGRHSPLHF
clone_size: -; j_call: TRBJ2-1; d_call: -; v_call: TRBV2; cdr3_nt: TGTGCCAGCAGATTAGGGGCGGGGACCTACAATGAGCAGTTCTTC; cdr3_aa: CASRLGAGTYNEQFF
clone_size: -; j_call: TRBJ1-4; d_call: -; v_call: TRBV30; cdr3_nt: TGTGCCTGGAGTCCTGGGGCGAATGAAAAACTGTTTTTT; cdr3_aa: CAWSPGANEKLFF
clone_size: once; j_call: TRBJ2-7; d_call: TRBD2; v_call: TRBV15; cdr3_nt: TGTGCCACCAGCAGAGATCTTTCGGGACTAGCGGGAGTATTCTACGAGCAGTACTTC; cdr3_aa: CATSRDLSGLAGVFYEQYF
clone_size: -; j_call: TRBJ1-2; d_call: TRBD1; v_call: TRBV7-9; cdr3_nt: TGTGCCAGCAGTCTACAGGGGGGTGACTATGGCTACACCTTC; cdr3_aa: CASSLQGGDYGYTF
clone_size: -; j_call: TRBJ2-3; d_call: TRBD2; v_call: TRBV6-4; cdr3_nt: TGTGCCAGCAGTCAGCGGGGCGGACTCACAGATACGCAGTATTTT; cdr3_aa: CASSQRGGLTDTQYF
clone_size: -; j_call: TRBJ2-4; d_call: TRBD1; v_call: TRBV4-3; cdr3_nt: TGCGCCAGCAGCCAAGATACAGGGGTTGGCAAAAACATTCAGTACTTC; cdr3_aa: CASSQDTGVGKNIQYF
clone_size: -; j_call: TRBJ1-2; d_call: -; v_call: TRBV4-3; cdr3_nt: TGCGCCAGCAGCCAAGATCTAGATCGGGAAAGAATTAACTATGGCTACACCTTC; cdr3_aa: CASSQDLDRERINYGYTF
clone_size: -; j_call: TRBJ1-1; d_call: -; v_call: TRBV4-1; cdr3_nt: TGCGCCAGCAGCCATCTCCCAGGACAGTCGAGGGACACTGAAGCTTTCTTT; cdr3_aa: CASSHLPGQSRDTEAFF
clone_size: -; j_call: TRBJ2-2; d_call: -; v_call: TRBV27; cdr3_nt: TGTGCCAGCAGTTTCCGGGTTCAAGCCGGGGAGCTGTTTTTT; cdr3_aa: CASSFRVQAGELFF
clone_size: -; j_call: TRBJ1-4; d_call: TRBD1; v_call: TRBV18; cdr3_nt: TGTGCCAGCTCACCAGGGGACAGGGGCGAAAAACTGTTTTTT; cdr3_aa: CASSPGDRGEKLFF
clone_size: -; j_call: TRBJ2-1; d_call: TRBD2; v_call: TRBV7-8; cdr3_nt: TGTGCCAGCAAGGGTAGCGGGAGTTGGAATGAGCAGTTCTTC; cdr3_aa: CASKGSGSWNEQFF
clone_size: -; j_call: TRBJ2-3; d_call: -; v_call: TRBV4-3; cdr3_nt: TGCGCCAGCAGCCAAGATTTTCCAGGGCGAAGGGGAGATACGCAGTATTTT; cdr3_aa: CASSQDFPGRRGDTQYF
clone_size: -; j_call: TRBJ2-3; d_call: TRBD2; v_call: TRBV6-5; cdr3_nt: TGTGCCAGCAGTTACTCCCTAGCGGGCGCAGATACGCAGTATTTT; cdr3_aa: CASSYSLAGADTQYF
clone_size: few; j_call: TRBJ2-3; d_call: TRBD1; v_call: TRBV6-1; cdr3_nt: TGTGCCAGCAGTTCTCCGGGACAGGGGAAATCGCAGTATTTT; cdr3_aa: CASSSPGQGKSQYF
clone_size: -; j_call: TRBJ1-2; d_call: TRBD1; v_call: TRBV19; cdr3_nt: TGTGCCAGTAGGGAACAGGGGGCCTATGGCTACACCTTC; cdr3_aa: CASREQGAYGYTF
clone_size: -; j_call: TRBJ1-1; d_call: TRBD1; v_call: TRBV2; cdr3_nt: TGTGCCAGCAATAAAGCTGGACAGGGCAGGACTGAAGCTTTCTTT; cdr3_aa: CASNKAGQGRTEAFF
clone_size: -; j_call: TRBJ2-7; d_call: -; v_call: TRBV4-3; cdr3_nt: TGCGCCAGCAGCCAGACCTGGGGCGATTCCTACGAGCAGTACTTC; cdr3_aa: CASSQTWGDSYEQYF
clone_size: -; j_call: TRBJ2-6; d_call: -; v_call: TRBV2; cdr3_nt: TGTGCCAGCAGAAAGGAGGCTTTTGGCTCTGGGGCCAACGTCCTGACTTTC; cdr3_aa: CASRKEAFGSGANVLTF
clone_size: -; j_call: TRBJ2-5; d_call: -; v_call: TRBV18; cdr3_nt: TGTGCCAGCTCATCGTCCTGGACACCGTACCAAGAGACCCAGTACTTC; cdr3_aa: CASSSSWTPYQETQYF
clone_size: -; j_call: TRBJ2-2; d_call: TRBD2; v_call: TRBV30; cdr3_nt: TGTGCCTGGAGTGCCATCGGGAGGGGGAACACCGGGGAGCTGTTTTTT; cdr3_aa: CAWSAIGRGNTGELFF
clone_size: once; j_call: TRBJ2-3; d_call: -; v_call: TRBV6-5; cdr3_nt: TGTGCCAGCAGTTACTATCAGGGGGATACGCAGTATTTT; cdr3_aa: CASSYYQGDTQYF
clone_size: -; j_call: TRBJ1-5; d_call: TRBD1; v_call: TRBV30; cdr3_nt: TGTGCCTGTGAGACAGGGGCCCGCAGGGGGCCCCAGCATTTT; cdr3_aa: CACETGARRGPQHF
clone_size: -; j_call: TRBJ2-7; d_call: TRBD1; v_call: TRBV5-1; cdr3_nt: TGCGCCAGCAGCCCCCGACAGGGGGGACTTTTGGGGCAGTACTTC; cdr3_aa: CASSPRQGGLLGQYF
clone_size: -; j_call: TRBJ2-1; d_call: -; v_call: TRBV5-1; cdr3_nt: TGCGCCAGCAGCTTGGTTCGGAATGAGCAGTTCTTC; cdr3_aa: CASSLVRNEQFF
clone_size: -; j_call: TRBJ1-6; d_call: -; v_call: TRBV30; cdr3_nt: TGTGCCTGGAGACAGCCCAGTTCACCCCTCCACTTT; cdr3_aa: CAWRQPSSPLHF
clone_size: -; j_call: TRBJ2-1; d_call: TRBD2; v_call: TRBV5-1; cdr3_nt: TGCGCCAGCAGCTTGGCTGGGTCGACTAGCGGGCCAAACAATGAGCAGTTCTTC; cdr3_aa: CASSLAGSTSGPNNEQFF
clone_size: once; j_call: TRBJ1-2; d_call: -; v_call: TRBV11-2; cdr3_nt: TGTGCCAGCAGCTTAGATGGGCCCGCAAACGGCTACACCTTC; cdr3_aa: CASSLDGPANGYTF
clone_size: -; j_call: TRBJ2-5; d_call: TRBD1; v_call: TRBV4-3; cdr3_nt: TGCGCCAGCAGCCACGGACAGGGCCACCAAGAGACCCAGTACTTC; cdr3_aa: CASSHGQGHQETQYF
clone_size: -; j_call: TRBJ2-5; d_call: TRBD1; v_call: TRBV7-9; cdr3_nt: TGTGCCAGCAGGACAGGGGTTAGCGAGACCCAGTACTTC; cdr3_aa: CASRTGVSETQYF
clone_size: -; j_call: TRBJ1-2; d_call: TRBD1; v_call: TRBV28; cdr3_nt: TGTGCCAGCAGTCAACGACCAACAGGGGTTGGCTACACCTTC; cdr3_aa: CASSQRPTGVGYTF
clone_size: -; j_call: TRBJ2-3; d_call: TRBD2; v_call: TRBV4-1; cdr3_nt: TGCGCCAGCAGCCTGACAGGGACTAGCGGGCTAGATACGCAGTATTTT; cdr3_aa: CASSLTGTSGLDTQYF
clone_size: -; j_call: TRBJ2-2; d_call: TRBD1; v_call: TRBV5-8; cdr3_nt: TGTGCCAGCAGATCTCGACAGGGGAAGACCGGGGAGCTGTTTTTT; cdr3_aa: CASRSRQGKTGELFF
clone_size: -; j_call: TRBJ2-7; d_call: -; v_call: TRBV4-1; cdr3_nt: TGCGCCAGCAGCCAAGATCAGGGGAACGAGCAGTACTTC; cdr3_aa: CASSQDQGNEQYF
clone_size: once; j_call: TRBJ1-1; d_call: -; v_call: TRBV30; cdr3_nt: TGTGCCTGGAGCCAGGGGCTCTCTGACCGGGCTTTCTTT; cdr3_aa: CAWSQGLSDRAFF